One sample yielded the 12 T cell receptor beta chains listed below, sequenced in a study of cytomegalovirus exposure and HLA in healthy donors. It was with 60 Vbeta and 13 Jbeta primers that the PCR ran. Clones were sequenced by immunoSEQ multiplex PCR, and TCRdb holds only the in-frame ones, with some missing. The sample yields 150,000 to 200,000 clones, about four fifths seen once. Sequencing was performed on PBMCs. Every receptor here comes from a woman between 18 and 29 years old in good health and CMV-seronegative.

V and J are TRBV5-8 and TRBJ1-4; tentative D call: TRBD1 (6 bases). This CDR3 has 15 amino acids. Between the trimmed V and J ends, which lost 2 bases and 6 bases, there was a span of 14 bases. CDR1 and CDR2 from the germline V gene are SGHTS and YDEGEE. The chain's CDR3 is CASSLGGPRDEKLFF. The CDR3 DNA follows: TGTGCCAGCAGCTTAGGGGGACCGCGGGATGAAAAACTGTTTTTT.

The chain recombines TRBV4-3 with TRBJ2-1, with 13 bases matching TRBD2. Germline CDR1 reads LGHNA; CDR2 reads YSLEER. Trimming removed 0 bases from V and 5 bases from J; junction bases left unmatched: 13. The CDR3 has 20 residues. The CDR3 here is CASSQDLGLAGVGTHNEQFF. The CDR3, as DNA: TGCGCCAGCAGCCAAGATTTAGGACTAGCGGGAGTTGGGACACACAATGAGCAGTTCTTC.

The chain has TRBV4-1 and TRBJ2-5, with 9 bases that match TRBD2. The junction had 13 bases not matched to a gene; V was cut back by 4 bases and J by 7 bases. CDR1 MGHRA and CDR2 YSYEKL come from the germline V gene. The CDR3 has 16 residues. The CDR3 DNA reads TGCGCCAGCAGCCCGGGGGGTGCGGGAGGGGGGGGGACCCAGTACTTC. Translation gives CASSPGGAGGGGTQYF.

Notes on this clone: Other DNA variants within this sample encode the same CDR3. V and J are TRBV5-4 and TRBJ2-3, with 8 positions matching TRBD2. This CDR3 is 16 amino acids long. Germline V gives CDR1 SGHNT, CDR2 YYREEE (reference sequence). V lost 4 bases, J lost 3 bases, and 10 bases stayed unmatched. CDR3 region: CASSDRLAGGTDTQYF. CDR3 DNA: TGTGCCAGCAGCGACCGTCTGGCGGGAGGTACAGATACGCAGTATTTT.

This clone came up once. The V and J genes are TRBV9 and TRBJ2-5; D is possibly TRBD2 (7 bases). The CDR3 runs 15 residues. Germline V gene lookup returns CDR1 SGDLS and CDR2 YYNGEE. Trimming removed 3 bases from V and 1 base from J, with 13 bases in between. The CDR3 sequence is CASSAEGGGQETQYF. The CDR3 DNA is TGTGCCAGCAGCGCCGAAGGGGGGGGCCAAGAGACCCAGTACTTC.

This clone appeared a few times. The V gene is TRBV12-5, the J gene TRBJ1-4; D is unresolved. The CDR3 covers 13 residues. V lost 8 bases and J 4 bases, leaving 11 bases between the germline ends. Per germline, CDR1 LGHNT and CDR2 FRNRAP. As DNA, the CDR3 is TGTGCTAGTCAGGAGGGTGATAATGAAAAACTGTTTTTT. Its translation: CASQEGDNEKLFF.

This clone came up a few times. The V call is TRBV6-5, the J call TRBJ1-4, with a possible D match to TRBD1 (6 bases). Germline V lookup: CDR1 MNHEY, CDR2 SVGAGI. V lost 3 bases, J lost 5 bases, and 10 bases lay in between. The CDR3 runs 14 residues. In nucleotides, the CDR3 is TGTGCCAGCAGTTATTCGGGGGGCAATGAAAAACTGTTTTTT. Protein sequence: CASSYSGGNEKLFF.

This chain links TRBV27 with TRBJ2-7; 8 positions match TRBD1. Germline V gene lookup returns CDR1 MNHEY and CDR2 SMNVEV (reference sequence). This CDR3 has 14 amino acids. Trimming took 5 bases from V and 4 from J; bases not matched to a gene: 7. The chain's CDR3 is CASSVDRVGYEQYV. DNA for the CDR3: TGTGCCAGCAGTGTGGACAGGGTGGGATACGAGCAGTACGTC.

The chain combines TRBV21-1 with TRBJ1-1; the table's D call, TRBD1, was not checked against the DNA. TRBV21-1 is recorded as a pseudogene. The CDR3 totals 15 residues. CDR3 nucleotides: TGTGCCAGCAGAGACAGGGCTGGGGAGAACACTGAAGCTTTCTTT. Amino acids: CASRDRAGENTEAFF.

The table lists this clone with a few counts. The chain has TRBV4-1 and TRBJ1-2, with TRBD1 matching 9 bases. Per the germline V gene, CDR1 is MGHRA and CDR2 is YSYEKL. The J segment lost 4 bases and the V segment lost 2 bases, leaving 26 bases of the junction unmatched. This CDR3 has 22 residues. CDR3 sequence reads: CASSQLRVGTGGVSLKGYGYTF. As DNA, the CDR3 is TGCGCCAGCAGCCAACTACGGGTGGGTACAGGGGGCGTATCGTTAAAAGGCTATGGCTACACCTTC.

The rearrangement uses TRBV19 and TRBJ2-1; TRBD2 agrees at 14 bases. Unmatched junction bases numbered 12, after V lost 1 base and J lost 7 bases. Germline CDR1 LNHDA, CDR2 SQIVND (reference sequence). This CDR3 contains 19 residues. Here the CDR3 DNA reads TGTGCCAGTAGTATAGCGGGGAGACTAGCGGGAGGGCCGAGGAATGAGCAGTTCTTC. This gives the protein CASSIAGRLAGGPRNEQFF.

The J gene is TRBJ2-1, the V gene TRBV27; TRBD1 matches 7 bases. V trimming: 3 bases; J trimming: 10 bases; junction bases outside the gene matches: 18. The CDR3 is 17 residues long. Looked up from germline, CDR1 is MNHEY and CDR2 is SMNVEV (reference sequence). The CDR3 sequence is CASSLLTGTASGSEQFF. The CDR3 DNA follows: TGTGCCAGCAGTTTGTTAACCGGGACAGCGTCAGGTTCGGAGCAGTTCTTC.